The clone carrying this TCR beta chain was seen more than once but under ten times. Its antigen is not identified. The data were obtained in a study of T-cell reconstitution after alpha-beta-depleted transplantation in children. Study findings and constraints: Diversity and T-cell counts at one year after transplant derived mostly from new T cells.

V was pared by 11 bases and J by 1 base, with 16 bases of the junction left unmatched. This CDR3 comprises 18 residues. Molecular barcoding with unique molecular identifiers was used for the TCRbeta library. TCRdb fed the PCR reads into MiXCR, producing one record per CDR3 protein. The table includes a few hundred thousand distinct CDR3 sequences, around 7.1% detected once. The source is a female patient between 2 and 15 years old who had a stem cell transplant for Fanconi anemia, so the T cells may come from the graft donor. Sequences were derived from peripheral blood, sampled 360 days after TCRalphabeta/CD19-depleted stem cell transplant. The V call is TRBV12-3 or TRBV12-4, the J call TRBJ2-7; 14 bases match TRBD2. This chain's CDR3 is CAFSLLTSGRVLSYEQYF. CDR3 DNA: TGTGCCTTCAGTTTATTGACTAGCGGGAGGGTCCTATCCTACGAGCAGTACTTC.